Sequencing of this T cell receptor beta chain was carried out in a study of CD8 T cells in ankylosing spondylitis. Trimming stripped 11 bases from V and 3 bases from J, with 10 bases between. This CDR3 region has 11 residues. Per germline, CDR1 MNHEY and CDR2 SVGEGT. This clonotype showed up many times. The antigen is unknown. Quantitative 5'-RACE with molecular barcodes generated TCR beta libraries. One entry per CDR3 protein results from TCRdb running MiXCR on the 5' RACE reads. The profile shows about 36,000 distinct CDR3 sequences, about an eighth of them singletons. Whole-study results and caveats: Prior literature has documented some motif variants in synovial fluid and blood from reactive arthritis. From matched ankylosing spondylitis synovial fluid, disease-linked clones were reportedly recovered at significantly enriched levels.

This clonotype was sampled from a male donor with ankylosing spondylitis. Sequenced sample: synovial fluid, either unsorted or a sorted T cell fraction (not recorded which). The V call is TRBV6-2 or TRBV6-3, the J call TRBJ1-2; possible D gene TRBD1, 5 bases. The CDR3 is CAGQGHYGYTF. As DNA, the CDR3 is TGTGCCGGGCAGGGTCACTATGGCTACACCTTC.